The 27 T cell receptor beta chains below were found in one sample sequenced in a study of T cell changes during pregnancy in multiple sclerosis (dated by TCRdb to the late 2010s). Library preparation used the immunoSEQ multiplex PCR assay. As stored in TCRdb, this immuneACCESS dataset retains in-frame rearrangements with V and J assigned. A fraction of the clones does not appear; measured against another copy, unresolved V genes explain less than half of the discrepancy, and the remainder lacks a known reason. Within this sample are about 89,000 clones, with approximately 95% of them counted one time only. Less than 2% of the sample lies in the top ten. The input for sequencing was peripheral blood, taken after pregnancy. These receptors were collected from a female donor in good health, enrolled as a control in a pregnancy study.

CDR3 nucleotides: TGTGCCAGCAGTTACTCGCCCGGGGCAGATACGCAGTATTTT. As protein: CASSYSPGADTQYF. The chain couples TRBV6-5 to TRBJ2-3; D may be TRBD2 (5 bases). This CDR3 is 14 amino acids long. V was shortened by 0 bases and J by 4 bases, with 8 bases between the two germline ends. The germline gives CDR1 MNHEY, CDR2 SVGAGI.

This rearrangement joins TRBV27 to TRBJ2-1; D gene uncertain. Germline assignment: CDR1 MNHEY and CDR2 SMNVEV (reference sequence). V lost 0 bases and J 0 bases, leaving 9 bases between the germline ends. This CDR3 region has 16 residues. This chain's CDR3 is CASSLSYYSSYNEQFF. In DNA form, the CDR3 reads TGTGCCAGCAGTTTATCCTACTATAGCTCCTACAATGAGCAGTTCTTC.

This chain links TRBV6-6 with TRBJ2-7; 7 positions agree with TRBD1. Germline values: CDR1 MNHNY, CDR2 SVGAGI (reference sequence). The CDR3 covers 16 residues. V lost 0 bases and J lost 0; bases outside the gene matches: 5. The CDR3 DNA reads as TGTGCCAGCAGTTACTCCCGGGACAGATCCTCCTACGAGCAGTACTTC. Its translation: CASSYSRDRSSYEQYF.

This rearrangement joins TRBV25-1 to TRBJ2-5, with 7 nucleotides matching TRBD2. Germline CDR1 reads MGHDK; CDR2 reads SYGVNS. The J segment lost 5 bases and the V segment lost 4 bases, leaving 4 bases of the junction unmatched. This CDR3 contains 13 residues. The CDR3 DNA reads as TGTGCCAGCAGTGGGGGAGGGTGGGAGACCCAGTACTTC. This gives the protein CASSGGGWETQYF.

The chain is built from TRBV28 and TRBJ1-2; D not certain. Per germline, CDR1 MDHEN and CDR2 SYDVKM. V lost 7 bases and J lost 5, with 11 bases in between. The CDR3 extends over 12 amino acids. For the CDR3, the DNA is TGTGCCAGCAATTTTCCAGGTTATGGCTACACCTTC. Amino acid sequence: CASNFPGYGYTF.

The chain carries TRBV7-6 and TRBJ2-1; D is ambiguous. The CDR3 totals 15 residues. Between the trimmed V and J ends, which lost 3 bases and 0 bases, there was a span of 9 bases. CDR1 and CDR2 from the germline V gene are SGHVS and FNYEAQ. The CDR3 DNA reads as TGTGCCAGCAGCTTCACAGAAAACTCCTACAATGAGCAGTTCTTC. It yields the protein CASSFTENSYNEQFF.

The genes are TRBV27 and TRBJ2-7, with 11 bases lining up with TRBD1. The CDR3 loop spans 14 amino acids. Germline CDR1 reads MNHEY; CDR2 reads SMNVEV (reference sequence). J lost 7 bases, V lost 8 bases, and 10 bases had no gene match. CDR3 region: CASGSGTGGREQYF. In DNA, the CDR3 is TGTGCCAGCGGCTCCGGGACAGGGGGTAGGGAGCAGTACTTC.

The J gene is TRBJ2-7, the V gene TRBV28, with 9 bases fitting TRBD1. This CDR3 is 17 amino acids long. Trimming removed 4 bases from V and 3 bases from J; junction bases left unmatched: 13. The germline gives CDR1 MDHEN, CDR2 SYDVKM. In nucleotides, the CDR3 is TGTGCCAGCAGTTCTCCCCGTTGGGACAGGGCCTACTACGAGCAGTACTTC. Residues: CASSSPRWDRAYYEQYF.

The chain couples TRBV2 to TRBJ2-7; 8 positions match TRBD2. From germline, CDR1 is SNHLY and CDR2 FYNNEI. CDR3 length equals 14 residues. The trim removed 3 bases at V and 6 bases at J, leaving 7 bases unmatched. For the CDR3, the DNA is TGTGCCAGCAGTGATTACCACGGGAGGGCCGAGCAGTACTTC. Translation: CASSDYHGRAEQYF. The full variable domain, in which reference TRBV2 and TRBJ2-7 provide the parts outside the CDR3, is EPEVTQTPSHQVTQMGQEVILRCVPISNHLYFYWYRQILGQKVEFLVSFYNNEISEKSEIFDDQFSVERPDGSNFTLKIRSTKLEDSAMYFCASSDYHGRAEQYFGPGTRLTVT.

V and J are TRBV7-8 and TRBJ2-7; D is unclear. The CDR3 runs 16 residues. From germline, CDR1 is SGHVS and CDR2 FQNEAQ. V was shortened by 1 base and J by 7 bases, with 20 bases between the two germline ends. The CDR3 is CASSLVVFPRLREQYF. The DNA of the CDR3 is TGTGCCAGCAGCTTAGTAGTTTTCCCCCGATTGAGGGAGCAGTACTTC.

This chain joins TRBV28 and TRBJ2-7; the match to TRBD1 covers 10 bases. With 5 bases clipped from V and 0 bases from J, the junction kept 10 bases outside the gene matches. The CDR3 totals 17 residues. Germline CDR1 MDHEN, CDR2 SYDVKM. The CDR3 coding sequence is TGTGCCAGCAGTCCCGGGACAGGGGTTATCCTCTCCTACGAGCAGTACTTC. Its translation: CASSPGTGVILSYEQYF.

V and J are TRBV13 and TRBJ1-4; 8 nucleotides align to TRBD1. Looked up from germline, CDR1 is PRHDT and CDR2 is FYEKMQ (reference sequence). V gave up 6 bases and J gave up 4 bases; unmatched junction bases: 10. This CDR3 has 16 amino acids. The CDR3 region has the DNA TGTGCCAGCAGGGGTACAGGGGGTCATGTTAATGAAAAACTGTTTTTT. Protein product: CASRGTGGHVNEKLFF.

The gene calls are TRBV5-5 and TRBJ2-7; D might be TRBD2 (6 bases). This CDR3 has 15 residues. V was clipped by 4 bases and J by 1 base, with 15 bases between them. Germline CDR1 is SGHKS and CDR2 is YYEKEE (reference sequence). The DNA for the CDR3 is TGTGCCAGCAGCCCGAGGGGACTGGCATCCTACGAGCAGTACTTC. Protein sequence: CASSPRGLASYEQYF.

This chain connects TRBV19 to TRBJ2-7, with D possibly matching TRBD2 (5 bases). This CDR3 is built from 13 residues. Germline V gene data show CDR1 as LNHDA and CDR2 as SQIVND (reference sequence). The V end was cut by 4 bases, the J end by 2 bases, with 9 bases between. In DNA, the CDR3 is TGTGCCAGTAGTACCGGGGTAGCCTACGAGCAGTACTTC. Translation: CASSTGVAYEQYF.

The chain uses TRBV19 and TRBJ2-1; 12 positions agree with TRBD1. This CDR3 is built from 15 residues. V shed 5 bases and J 8 bases; nucleotides not matched to a gene: 7. Per the germline V gene, CDR1 is LNHDA and CDR2 is SQIVND (reference sequence). This CDR3 reads CASSPWGQGADEQFF. For the CDR3, the DNA is TGTGCCAGTAGTCCTTGGGGACAGGGGGCGGATGAGCAGTTCTTC.

The gene calls are TRBV7-2 and TRBJ2-3, with 8 nucleotides matching TRBD1. The CDR3 totals 15 residues. Germline CDR1 SGHTA, CDR2 FQGNSA. Germline trimming cut 5 bases from V and 6 bases from J; bases unmatched to any gene: 10. The CDR3 protein is CASSPGQGPVDTQYF. CDR3 DNA: TGTGCCAGCAGCCCCGGACAGGGTCCAGTGGATACGCAGTATTTT.

This rearrangement joins TRBV5-1 to TRBJ1-2, with D possibly TRBD1 on 5 matching bases. This CDR3 contains 17 residues. Germline values: CDR1 SGHRS, CDR2 YFSETQ. Trimming shortened V by 2 bases and J by 2 bases, and 19 bases separated the two germline ends. The CDR3 DNA reads as TGCGCCAGCAGCTTCGTCTATAACAGGCTTATGAACTATGGCTACACCTTC. Its translation is CASSFVYNRLMNYGYTF.

The rearrangement joins TRBV4-2 to TRBJ2-2; D might be TRBD1 (5 bases). V was pared by 6 bases and J by 6 bases, with 20 bases between. The CDR3 contains 16 residues. Germline V gene data show CDR1 as LGHNA and CDR2 as YNFKEQ. CDR3 in amino acids: CASRLSGVEGAGELFF. CDR3 DNA: TGTGCCAGCAGGCTCTCGGGTGTAGAAGGGGCCGGGGAGCTGTTTTTT.

The genes are TRBV7-2 and TRBJ1-3; D is possibly TRBD1 (5 bases). V lost 2 bases and J lost 3, with 8 bases in between. CDR3 length: 14 amino acids. The germline V gene has CDR1 SGHTA and CDR2 FQGNSA. The CDR3 spells CASSLQGSGNTIYF. The DNA for the CDR3 is TGTGCCAGCAGCTTACAGGGTAGTGGAAACACCATATATTTT.

The rearrangement uses TRBV2 and TRBJ1-4; 8 bases are a match to TRBD1. The junction had 6 bases not matched to a gene; V was cut back by 5 bases and J by 7 bases. Germline assignment: CDR1 SNHLY and CDR2 FYNNEI. The CDR3 length is 14 residues. This CDR3 reads CASSRTGFGEKLFF. Here the CDR3 DNA reads TGTGCCAGCAGTAGGACAGGGTTTGGTGAAAAACTGTTTTTT.

The chain carries TRBV7-8 and TRBJ2-5; D ambiguous. Germline-derived CDR1 and CDR2 are SGHVS and FQNEAQ. This CDR3 comprises 13 residues. With 1 base removed from V and 2 bases from J, the gap between germline ends came to 5 bases. The CDR3 is CASSLGAQETQYF. The CDR3, as DNA: TGTGCCAGCAGCTTAGGAGCGCAAGAGACCCAGTACTTC.

V and J are TRBV30 and TRBJ2-2; D is possibly TRBD2 (5 bases). V dropped 3 bases and J dropped 6 bases, with 5 bases sitting between them. CDR1 and CDR2 (germline): GTSNPN, SVGIG (reference sequence). CDR3 length: 11 residues. CDR3: CAWSGAGELFF. The CDR3 DNA reads TGTGCCTGGAGCGGGGCCGGGGAGCTGTTTTTT.

This clone was seen once. This rearrangement joins TRBV5-8 to TRBJ2-7; tentatively, D is TRBD1 (5 bases). Deletions cut 5 bases from V and 4 bases from J, with 13 bases between. The germline gives CDR1 SGHTS, CDR2 YDEGEE. CDR3 length equals 13 residues. DNA for the CDR3: TGTGCCAGCAGGTTTACAGGTTCTTACGAGCAGTACTTC. Translated, it gives CASRFTGSYEQYF.

The chain carries TRBV30 and TRBJ2-1; weak D call: TRBD2 (6 bases). The CDR3 is 14 amino acids. V lost 1 base, J lost 8 bases, and 15 bases lay in between. Germline CDR1 GTSNPN, CDR2 SVGIG (reference sequence). Here the CDR3 DNA reads TGTGCCTGGAGTGAGACTAGTCTTGGGGATGAGCAGTTCTTC. This sequence encodes CAWSETSLGDEQFF. Combining the CDR3 with reference TRBV30 and TRBJ2-1 gives the whole variable domain SQTIHQWPATLVQPVGSPLSLECTVEGTSNPNLYWYRQAAGRGLQLLFYSVGIGQISSEVPQNLSASRPQDRQFILSSKKLLLSDSGFYLCAWSETSLGDEQFFGPGTRLTVL.

The chain carries TRBV18 and TRBJ2-3; D not certain. The germline V gene encodes CDR1 KGHSH and CDR2 LQKENI. Trimming removed 0 bases at V and 1 base at J, with 8 bases between. CDR3 length: 15 amino acids. CDR3: CASSPPSSGTDTQYF. CDR3 DNA: TGTGCCAGCTCACCACCTTCGTCTGGCACAGATACGCAGTATTTT.

CDR3 region: CASSLYSGGLEGTEAFF. Written as DNA, the CDR3 is TGTGCCAGCAGTTTATATTCGGGGGGCTTGGAGGGCACTGAAGCTTTCTTT. This chain connects TRBV27 to TRBJ1-1; tentatively, D is TRBD1 (6 bases). Germline-derived CDR1 and CDR2 are MNHEY and SMNVEV (reference sequence). V lost 1 base to trimming and J lost 4 bases, with 19 bases between them. The length of the CDR3 is 17 residues.

This chain uses TRBV7-9 with TRBJ1-1; D is uncertain. With 4 bases removed from V and 3 bases from J, the gap between germline ends came to 9 bases. Germline-derived CDR1 and CDR2 are SEHNR and FQNEAQ (reference sequence). The CDR3 has 13 amino acids. The CDR3 DNA is TGTGCCAGCAGCTCCCCTTTAGACACTGAAGCTTTCTTT. Its translation is CASSSPLDTEAFF. Complete variable domain (other parts from reference TRBV7-9 and TRBJ1-1): DTGVSQNPRHKITKRGQNVTFRCDPISEHNRLYWYRQTLGQGPEFLTYFQNEAQLEKSRLLSDRFSAERPKGSFSTLEIQRTEQGDSAMYLCASSSPLDTEAFFGQGTRLTVV.